Listed below are T cell receptor beta chains from one sample, sequenced in a study of T cell repertoires in cytomegalovirus infection. TCRdb analysed the reads with MiXCR anew, one entry per CDR3 protein. This table has approximately 470,000 distinct CDR3 sequences, about 44% appearing once. No antigen has been identified for these receptors. The sample was cultured PBMCs, taken from culture after CMV antigen stimulation. These receptors all stem from a human donor in good health (CMV status not recorded). Some clones in this sample may be carry-over from other donors' samples. CDR3s include the opening cysteine and the closing phenylalanine or tryptophan. The order of the fields is clone size, V gene, J gene, D gene, CDR3 DNA, CDR3 protein. D genes are given only for firm matches. Clone size is not always given. Where it is, it says once, few, many or a class for expanded clones.

>NA|TRBV12-3/TRBV12-4|TRBJ1-5|NA
TGTGCCAGCAGGAAGACAGAAAATCAGCCCCAGCATTTT
CASRKTENQPQHF
>few|TRBV7-9|TRBJ2-5|NA
TGTGCCAGCAGCCCCTCCTTCATCACCGGGGAGACCCAGTACTTC
CASSPSFITGETQYF
>NA|TRBV6-1|TRBJ1-1|NA
TGTGCCAGCAGGAGACCGGGACAGAACACTGAAGCTTTCTTT
CASRRPGQNTEAFF
>few|TRBV7-2|TRBJ1-5|NA
TGTGCCAGCAGCACAAGTGGTATCCAGCCCCAGCATTTT
CASSTSGIQPQHF
>NA|TRBV28|TRBJ2-5|TRBD2
TGTGCCAGCAGATCCGGGATTGGGGGGGGAGAGACCCAGTACTTC
CASRSGIGGGETQYF
>NA|TRBV12-5|TRBJ2-5|NA
TGTGCTAGTGGCCCCGGTTCGCAGACCCAGTACTTC
CASGPGSQTQYF
>few|TRBV7-8|TRBJ2-3|NA
TGTGCCAGCGTCAGCACAGATACGCAGTATTTT
CASVSTDTQYF
>NA|TRBV5-5|TRBJ2-3|NA
TGTGCCAGCAGCTGGATCGGGGGTGGGAAAGATACGCAGTATTTT
CASSWIGGGKDTQYF
>few|TRBV20-1|TRBJ2-5|TRBD2
TGCAGTGCTAACCCGGGACTAGCGGAAGAGACCCAGTACTTC
CSANPGLAEETQYF
>NA|TRBV4-2|TRBJ2-7|TRBD2
TGTGCCAGCAGCCAGCCCGGGACTAGCTACGAGCAGTACTTC
CASSQPGTSYEQYF
>few|TRBV5-6|TRBJ1-6|NA
TGTGCCAGCAGCTTGCGACAGTGGGGGAGGCCCCTCCACTTT
CASSLRQWGRPLHF
>NA|TRBV7-9|TRBJ1-2|NA
TGTGCCAGCAGCCGCGGGACGGACTATGGCTACACCTTC
CASSRGTDYGYTF
>few|TRBV25-1|TRBJ1-2|TRBD1
TGTGCCAGCAGTGAATGGGGCAGGGGGGCGAGCGGGGATGGCTACACCTTC
CASSEWGRGASGDGYTF
>NA|TRBV2|TRBJ2-2|TRBD2
TGTGCCAGCACGCAGGCGGGGGGGCAGTTGCGCACCGGGGAGCTGTTTTTT
CASTQAGGQLRTGELFF
>NA|TRBV20-1|TRBJ2-5|NA
TGCAGTGCCCCACCCTGGGATCCCATACAAGAGACCCAGTACTTC
CSAPPWDPIQETQYF
>many|TRBV7-6|TRBJ2-3|NA
TGTGCCAGCAGCCCCCCGTTGGGGGCGCAGGGGGATACGCAGTATTTT
CASSPPLGAQGDTQYF
>NA|TRBV7-2|TRBJ1-3|NA
TGTGCCAGCAGCTTACTCTCGGGGCGCTCTGGAAACACCATATATTTT
CASSLLSGRSGNTIYF
>many|TRBV7-8|TRBJ1-4|NA
TGTGCCAGCAGCCCGACAGCAACTAATGAAAAACTGTTTTTT
CASSPTATNEKLFF
>NA|TRBV7-2|TRBJ1-2|NA
TGTGCCAGCGGGCCCGCGGCAGGGTTCCTCCTTAACTATGGCTACACCTTC
CASGPAAGFLLNYGYTF
>many|TRBV7-2|TRBJ1-2|NA
TGTGCCAGCAGCCCTACGCCGCAAAGCCTCCCCGTTTATGGCTACACCTTC
CASSPTPQSLPVYGYTF
>NA|TRBV4-1|TRBJ2-6|NA
TGCGCCAGCAGCCAAGGAGGGGCTGGGGCCAACGTCCTGACTTTC
CASSQGGAGANVLTF
>NA|TRBV6-1|TRBJ1-2|NA
TGTGCCAGCAGTGAACGGGGCGAGAACTATGGCTACACCTTC
CASSERGENYGYTF
>NA|TRBV7-2|TRBJ2-1|TRBD2
TGTGCCAGCAGTCCTCTGGCTCCGGGAGGCTATGAGCAGTTCTTC
CASSPLAPGGYEQFF
>few|TRBV7-9|TRBJ2-7|TRBD2
TGTGCCAGCAGCTTTAGCGGGACGGGCGAGCAGTACTTC
CASSFSGTGEQYF
>NA|TRBV4-2|TRBJ2-1|TRBD2
TGTGCCAGCAGCCAAGCCCGCCTGACTAGCGGGAGGGGGAATGAGCAGTTCTTC
CASSQARLTSGRGNEQFF
>NA|TRBV10-1|TRBJ2-5|TRBD1
TGCGCCAGCAGTCTGAAACAGGGACAGTCCAAGAATACCCAGTACTTC
CASSLKQGQSKNTQYF
>NA|TRBV11-2|TRBJ2-1|NA
TGTGCCAGCAGTCGAGGGAAGGCTGAGCAGTTCTTC
CASSRGKAEQFF
>NA|TRBV12-3/TRBV12-4|TRBJ2-3|TRBD2
TGTGCCAGCGAAAGCAGCGGGGGGGTCACAGATACGCAGTATTTT
CASESSGGVTDTQYF
>NA|TRBV6-1|TRBJ1-1|NA
TGTGCCAGCAGTGAAGAGGGCCCCAGGATGGCTTTCTTT
CASSEEGPRMAFF
>NA|TRBV29-1|TRBJ2-7|NA
TGCAGCGTTGAAGATCAGACAGGCAGCCTCTACGAGCAGTACTTC
CSVEDQTGSLYEQYF
>few|TRBV19|TRBJ2-1|NA
TGTGCCAGTAGTATAGTAGGGGGAGAGCAGTTCTTC
CASSIVGGEQFF
>NA|TRBV6-6|TRBJ1-2|NA
TGTGCCAGCAAGCTCAGGGACGGCAGTTTAGCTAACTATGGCTACACCTTC
CASKLRDGSLANYGYTF
>once|TRBV19|TRBJ2-7|TRBD2
TGTGCCAGTAGTCCGCGGACTAGCGGGAGCGCCGAGCAGTACTTC
CASSPRTSGSAEQYF
>few|TRBV11-2|TRBJ2-5|TRBD2
TGTGCCAGCAGCCCCCGGGGCGGGGGGGGATCAACTCAAGAGACCCAGTACTTC
CASSPRGGGGSTQETQYF
>few|TRBV5-4|TRBJ2-7|NA
TGTGCCAGCAGCCTGTCGCAGGGGCGCCACGAGCAGTACTTC
CASSLSQGRHEQYF
>NA|TRBV20-1|TRBJ2-7|TRBD1
TGCAGTGCTAGGTTGGGACAGGGGGCCGGGTACGAGCAGTACTTC
CSARLGQGAGYEQYF